These 12 T cell receptor beta chains share one sample of origin, sequenced in a study of blood T cell repertoires in COVID-19. Data came from immunoSEQ multiplex PCR; TCRdb stores just in-frame clones and leaves some out. Seen here are 77,000 or so clones, 75% to 85% observed once, and the top ten hold roughly 6%. The sample comprised peripheral blood. The receptor set was obtained from a woman aged 60 to 75 with acute or convalescent COVID-19.

CDR3 DNA: TGCGCCAGCAGCCCAAGACGGACAGGGCTTAAGAGTGAGCAGTTCTTC. It translates to CASSPRRTGLKSEQFF. The rearrangement uses TRBV5-1 and TRBJ2-1; 8 bases line up with TRBD1. This CDR3 is 16 amino acids long. Germline CDR1 SGHRS, CDR2 YFSETQ. The trim removed 4 bases at V and 9 bases at J, leaving 15 bases unmatched.

The chain employs TRBV25-1 and TRBJ1-2, with 8 bases lining up with TRBD1. Unmatched junction bases numbered 18, after V lost 10 bases and J lost 8 bases. CDR3 length: 15 amino acids. Germline-derived CDR1 and CDR2 are MGHDK and SYGVNS. CDR3 sequence (DNA): TGTGCCATTTGGTCCGACAGGGGAAGATCGGTCGGCTACACCTTC. Translation gives CAIWSDRGRSVGYTF.

This chain connects TRBV5-1 to TRBJ1-4; D is possibly TRBD1 (5 bases). Germline V CDR1 and CDR2: SGHRS, YFSETQ. V lost 3 bases and J 6 bases, leaving 12 bases between the germline ends. The CDR3 is made up of 14 amino acids. Written as DNA, the CDR3 is TGCGCCAGCAGCTACAGATGGGGGGATGAAAAACTGTTTTTT. Protein product: CASSYRWGDEKLFF.

This clone was observed a handful of times. The V gene is TRBV9, the J gene TRBJ1-6, with 7 bases that match TRBD1. Germline values: CDR1 SGDLS, CDR2 YYNGEE. CDR3 length equals 14 residues. With 8 bases clipped from V and 4 bases from J, the junction kept 6 bases outside the gene matches. CDR3 residues: CASTGERYNSPLHF. In DNA form, the CDR3 reads TGTGCCAGTACAGGGGAACGGTATAATTCACCCCTCCACTTT.

The rearrangement links TRBV19 to TRBJ2-7; 10 bases are a match to TRBD1. The germline gives CDR1 LNHDA, CDR2 SQIVND (reference sequence). V dropped 3 bases and J dropped 1; count of bases not matched to a gene: 9. CDR3 length: 17 residues. The CDR3 sequence is CASSIAAGTGVSYEQYF. In nucleotides, the CDR3 is TGTGCCAGTAGTATTGCAGCCGGGACAGGGGTATCCTACGAGCAGTACTTC.

The chain combines TRBV10-3 with TRBJ2-2; no firm D call. Germline V gene lookup returns CDR1 ENHRY and CDR2 SYGVKD. The CDR3 extends over 12 amino acids. Trimming shortened V by 6 bases and J by 4 bases, and 6 bases separated the two germline ends. CDR3 protein: CAISGSTGELFF. The CDR3 bases are TGTGCCATCAGCGGTAGCACCGGGGAGCTGTTTTTT.

This CDR3 is CASSPDNVPYEQYF. DNA for the CDR3: TGTGCCAGCAGTCCCGACAATGTCCCCTACGAGCAGTACTTC. J is TRBJ2-7 and V is TRBV5-4; D gene unclear. Trimming took 5 bases from V and 2 from J, leaving 14 bases between them. This CDR3 has 14 residues. The germline V gene has CDR1 SGHNT and CDR2 YYREEE (reference sequence).

The rearrangement links TRBV5-6 to TRBJ2-6; D perhaps matches TRBD1 (5 bases). The CDR3 runs to 18 residues. Looked up from germline, CDR1 is SGHDT and CDR2 is YYEEEE. Trimming cost V 4 bases and J 0 bases, with 17 bases left between them. CDR3 loop: CASSAVRGEFSGANVLTF. Written as DNA, the CDR3 is TGTGCCAGCAGCGCGGTAAGGGGCGAGTTCTCTGGGGCCAACGTCCTGACTTTC.

This clone has a single count. The rearrangement joins TRBV7-9 to TRBJ1-5; possible D gene TRBD1, 5 bases. The V end was cut by 5 bases, the J end by 1 base, with 9 bases between. Germline loops: CDR1 SEHNR, CDR2 FQNEAQ (reference sequence). This CDR3 comprises 14 residues. The CDR3 coding sequence is TGTGCCAGCAGCCCCGACAGCAGCAATCAGCCCCAGCATTTT. This sequence encodes CASSPDSSNQPQHF.

Here the CDR3 reads CASSLGPKVTEAFF. As DNA, the CDR3 is TGTGCCAGCTCACTTGGGCCCAAGGTCACTGAAGCTTTCTTT. The chain links TRBV18 to TRBJ1-1; no reliable D call. V was clipped by 4 bases and J by 4 bases, with 13 bases between them. The CDR3 sequence is 14 residues long. Germline CDR1 KGHSH, CDR2 LQKENI.

The chain joins TRBV5-1 to TRBJ2-2; 9 bases are a match to TRBD1. CDR3 length equals 15 residues. V lost 4 bases to trimming and J lost 6 bases; unmatched junction nucleotides: 7. Germline CDR1 reads SGHRS; CDR2 reads YFSETQ. CDR3 DNA sequence: TGCGCCAGCAGCCGCGGACAGGGGACCGCCGGGGAGCTGTTTTTT. Protein product: CASSRGQGTAGELFF.

A few counts support this clone. V is TRBV7-9 and J is TRBJ1-4; 11 bases fit TRBD1. The CDR3 extends over 19 amino acids. Germline CDR1 is SEHNR and CDR2 is FQNEAQ (reference sequence). The trim removed 0 bases at V and 7 bases at J, leaving 13 bases unmatched. CDR3 bases: TGTGCCAGCAGCTTAGCTCTCGGACAGGGGGCGAGGGGTTTTGAAAAACTGTTTTTT. Translated, it gives CASSLALGQGARGFEKLFF.